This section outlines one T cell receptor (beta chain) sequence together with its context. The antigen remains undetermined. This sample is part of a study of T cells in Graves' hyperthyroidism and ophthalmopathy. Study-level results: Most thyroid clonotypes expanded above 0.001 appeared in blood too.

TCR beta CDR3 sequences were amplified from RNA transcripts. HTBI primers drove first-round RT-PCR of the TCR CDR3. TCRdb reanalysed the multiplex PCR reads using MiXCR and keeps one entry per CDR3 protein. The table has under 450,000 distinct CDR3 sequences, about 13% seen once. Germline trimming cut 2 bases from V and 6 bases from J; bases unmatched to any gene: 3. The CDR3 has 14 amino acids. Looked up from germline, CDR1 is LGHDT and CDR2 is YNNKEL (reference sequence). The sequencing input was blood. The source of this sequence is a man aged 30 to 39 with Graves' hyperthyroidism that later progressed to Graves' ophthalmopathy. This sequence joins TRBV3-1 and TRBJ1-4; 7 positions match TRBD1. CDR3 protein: CASSQRTGDEKLFF. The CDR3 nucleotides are TGTGCCAGCAGCCAACGAACAGGGGATGAAAAACTGTTTTTT.